This T cell receptor beta chain was documented in a study of T cell responses to AZD1222 COVID-19 vaccine. Study outcomes and limitations: The donor cohort was predominantly white British with a female majority, and clonal diversity may have been underestimated. Targeting of unmutated variant regions was reportedly seen in nearly half of spike-specific TCRs. Vaccine-related CD4 TCRs covered spike, predominating at 160-218 and 743-854. Elevations in Spike-specific TCR breadth and depth followed administration of two AZD1222 doses.

Germline V gene sequence: CDR1 SGHTA, CDR2 FQGNSA. This CDR3 is 15 amino acids long. V was cut by 5 bases and J by 0 bases, with 13 bases left in between. To note about this clone: Antigen unknown.

Assay: immunoSEQ multiplex PCR; the TCRdb copy retains only in-frame clones and omits some. The sample lists around 150,000 clones, roughly 93% occurring once. This TCR came from an adult who received the AZD1222 COVID-19 vaccine. The material was peripheral blood, obtained 28 days after the second AZD1222 dose. The chain recombines TRBV7-2 with TRBJ1-1; maybe TRBD1 (5 bases). The CDR3 DNA follows: TGTGCCAGCAGCCACGGGGGGGTCCTGAACACTGAAGCTTTCTTT. Amino acid sequence: CASSHGGVLNTEAFF.